The 18 T cell receptor beta chains in this list originate from one sample, sequenced in a study of blood T cells in healthy people across ages. Then a second PCR, running roughly 6 to 12 cycles, was carried out with a sample-barcoded 5' primer and a J-beta primer mix. In TCRdb, the 5' RACE reads were re-called with MiXCR into one record per CDR3 protein. The table includes some 1.4 million distinct CDR3 sequences, 35% to 45% detected once. Specimen: blood. Receptors were obtained from a woman under 30 in good health.

This clonotype has just a few counts. V is TRBV21-1 and J is TRBJ2-3. TRBV21-1 is tagged as a pseudogene. The CDR3 has 16 residues. CDR3 coding DNA: TGTGCCAGCAGCAAAGTCGGTTCCGGTTACACAGATACGCAGTATTTT. This sequence encodes CASSKVGSGYTDTQYF.

The chain joins TRBV7-2 to TRBJ2-7, with D unresolved. The germline V and J ends were trimmed by 5 bases and 1 base, with 15 bases remaining between them. Looked up from germline, CDR1 is SGHTA and CDR2 is FQGNSA. This CDR3 has 15 residues. The CDR3 DNA sequence: TGTGCCAGCAGCCCAGCAAAGTGGAGTTCCTACGAGCAGTACTTC. Its protein is CASSPAKWSSYEQYF.

This chain joins TRBV7-2 and TRBJ1-2, with D possibly matching TRBD1 (5 bases). The CDR3 is 11 amino acids. CDR1 and CDR2 from the germline V gene are SGHTA and FQGNSA. As DNA, the CDR3 is TGTTTGAGGGACCTAAACTATGGCTACACCTTC. It yields the protein CLRDLNYGYTF.

This clonotype was detected only a few times. The chain joins TRBV6-1 to TRBJ2-7; D remains unclear. Germline V gives CDR1 MNHNS, CDR2 SASEGT. V was pared by 7 bases and J by 3 bases, with 10 bases between. This CDR3 is built from 12 residues. Here the CDR3 reads CASNTPSYEQYF. In DNA form, the CDR3 reads TGTGCCAGCAATACGCCCAGCTACGAGCAGTACTTC.

The CDR3 DNA sequence: TGCAGTGCTAGAAAGGGCGGGGGGGACAATGAGCAGTTCTTC. Its translation is CSARKGGGDNEQFF. V and J are TRBV20-1 and TRBJ2-1; TRBD2 matches at 9 bases. CDR3 length: 14 amino acids. From germline, CDR1 is DFQATT and CDR2 SNEGSKA (reference sequence). The junction had 4 bases not matched to a gene; V was cut back by 2 bases and J by 5 bases.

The rearrangement joins TRBV28 to TRBJ2-7; the match to TRBD2 covers 12 bases. This CDR3 has 15 amino acids. V shed 5 bases, J shed 12 bases, and the junction held 14 bases outside the gene matches. Per the germline V gene, CDR1 is MDHEN and CDR2 is SYDVKM. The DNA of the CDR3 is TGTGCCAGCAGTGACTCCGGGACTAGCGGGTTCCACGTGTACTTC. Translated: CASSDSGTSGFHVYF.

This clonotype was observed a few times. The chain joins TRBV7-9 to TRBJ2-3; D is perhaps TRBD1 or TRBD2 (5 bases each). Germline V CDR1 and CDR2: SEHNR, FQNEAQ (reference sequence). V lost 4 bases and J lost 4, with 12 bases in between. The CDR3 totals 14 residues. This CDR3 is CASSSWDRPDTQYF. CDR3 nucleotides: TGTGCCAGCAGCTCCTGGGACCGACCAGATACGCAGTATTTT.

In this sample, this clonotype turned up once. One base away lies a much larger clone, so this may be a sequencing read error. This sequence joins TRBV10-3 and TRBJ2-7, with 11 bases fitting TRBD2. CDR1 ENHRY and CDR2 SYGVKD come from the germline V gene. CDR3 length: 16 residues. The CDR3 spells CVISESLAGGSYEQYF. DNA of the CDR3: TGTGTCATCAGTGAGTCCCTAGCGGGGGGCTCCTACGAGCAGTACTTC.

This clonotype was counted only a few times. The CDR3 nucleotides are TGTGCCAGCAGCCCTAGGGGACATGTCGTCCTGACTTTC. This gives the protein CASSPRGHVVLTF. The chain joins TRBV2 to TRBJ2-6; tentative D call: TRBD1 (6 bases). CDR3 size: 13 residues. Germline V gene lookup returns CDR1 SNHLY and CDR2 FYNNEI. V was clipped by 6 bases and J by 12 bases, with 15 bases between them.

Of note for this clonotype: Sequence at one end of the junction differs from germline and may be a read error. The V call is TRBV5-8, the J call TRBJ2-1; tentative D call: TRBD1 (6 bases). Germline V gene sequence: CDR1 SGHTS, CDR2 YDEGEE. The CDR3 length is 13 residues. The CDR3 is CASSLQGGHEQFF. The CDR3 region has the DNA TGCGCCAGCAGCCTACAGGGTGGACATGAGCAGTTCTTC.

The rearrangement joins TRBV20-1 to TRBJ2-7; 11 bases are shared with TRBD2. The CDR3 is made up of 17 amino acids. V trimming: 3 bases; J trimming: 7 bases; junction bases outside the gene matches: 17. CDR1 and CDR2 (germline): DFQATT, SNEGSKA (reference sequence). The CDR3 nucleotides read TGCAGTGCTAGTCGGCTAGCGGGAGGAGACTCCTACAATGAGCAGTACTTC. This gives the protein CSASRLAGGDSYNEQYF.

This clonotype was recorded a few times. DNA for the CDR3: TGCGCCAGCAGCCATGGGGGGGCCTCCTACGAGCAGTACTTC. Its translation is CASSHGGASYEQYF. This rearrangement joins TRBV4-1 to TRBJ2-7; D is possibly TRBD2 (7 bases). CDR3 length: 14 residues. Germline V gene sequence: CDR1 MGHRA, CDR2 YSYEKL. V shed 3 bases and J shed 0 bases, with 9 bases lying between them.

With respect to this clonotype: A much larger clone lies a single base off, so this may be a read error. The gene calls are TRBV4-1 and TRBJ2-7; D is perhaps TRBD1 (5 bases). Germline-derived CDR1 and CDR2 are MGHRA and YSYEKL. This CDR3 region has 15 residues. The V end lost 4 bases, the J end lost 3 bases, and 16 bases lay between the germline ends. The DNA of the CDR3 is TGCGCCAGCAGCCGCTTGAACAGGTTAGACTACGAGCAGTACTTC. It specifies CASSRLNRLDYEQYF.

The CDR3 reads CATSREGVYQETQYF. The CDR3 DNA reads TGTGCCACCAGCAGAGAAGGGGTCTACCAAGAGACCCAGTACTTC. The chain combines TRBV15 with TRBJ2-5; D perhaps matches TRBD1 (5 bases). Per the germline V gene, CDR1 is LNHNV and CDR2 is YYDKDF (reference sequence). The CDR3 loop spans 15 amino acids. V lost 0 bases to trimming and J lost 0 bases, with 8 bases between them.

The sample holds many counts of this clonotype. The rearrangement uses TRBV6-9 and TRBJ1-2; TRBD1 aligns across 8 bases. The germline V gene has CDR1 MNHGY and CDR2 SVAAGI. CDR3 length equals 13 residues. V was clipped by 5 bases and J by 8 bases; unmatched bases: 7. CDR3 in DNA: TGTGCCAGCAGTCCGGGACAGGAAGGCGGCTACACCTTC. Residues: CASSPGQEGGYTF.

V and J are TRBV29-1 and TRBJ1-1, with D maybe TRBD1 (6 bases). The V gene's germline CDR1 is SQVTM and CDR2 ANQGSEA. The CDR3 covers 13 residues. Deletions cut 4 bases from V and 5 bases from J, with 14 bases between. The CDR3 sequence is CSVGGPPVTEAFF. DNA of the CDR3: TGCAGCGTTGGGGGGCCACCCGTGACTGAAGCTTTCTTT. The complete variable domain, with remaining parts taken from reference TRBV29-1 and TRBJ1-1, reads SAVISQKPSRDICQRGTSLTIQCQVDSQVTMMFWYRQQPGQSLTLIATANQGSEATYESGFVIDKFPISRPNLTFSTLTVSNMSPEDSSIYLCSVGGPPVTEAFFGQGTRLTVV.

This clonotype has more than one count but fewer than ten. The chain links TRBV7-2 to TRBJ2-3; 7 positions match TRBD2. Germline V lookup: CDR1 SGHTA, CDR2 FQGNSA. V lost 1 base to trimming and J lost 6 bases; unmatched junction nucleotides: 10. The CDR3 runs to 16 residues. As DNA, the CDR3 is TGTGCCAGCAGCTTAGGGAGCGGGATAGACGTGGATACGCAGTATTTT. This codes for CASSLGSGIDVDTQYF.

The chain joins TRBV7-2 to TRBJ2-1; 14 nucleotides agree with TRBD2. The CDR3 loop spans 17 amino acids. J gave up 1 base and V 4 bases, and 3 bases lay outside the gene matches. CDR1 is SGHTA and CDR2 is FQGNSA in the germline V gene. CDR3 amino acids: CASSWTSGRRSYNEQFF. In nucleotides, the CDR3 is TGTGCCAGCAGCTGGACTAGCGGGAGGAGGTCCTACAATGAGCAGTTCTTC. Variable domain in full (rest from reference TRBV7-2 and TRBJ2-1): GAGVSQSPSNKVTEKGKDVELRCDPISGHTALYWYRQSLGQGLEFLIYFQGNSAPDKSGLPSDRFSAERTGGSVSTLTIQRTQQEDSAVYLCASSWTSGRRSYNEQFFGPGTRLTVL.